This T cell receptor (beta chain) was sequenced in a study of T-cell reconstitution after alpha-beta-depleted transplantation in children. The CDR3 covers 17 residues. V dropped 3 bases and J dropped 5; count of bases not matched to a gene: 9. Unique molecular identifiers were incorporated into the prepared TCRbeta library. TCRdb re-derived calls from the PCR reads in MiXCR, one entry per CDR3 protein. The table includes about 400,000 distinct CDR3 sequences, about an eighth detected once. The chain is built from TRBV12-3 or TRBV12-4 and TRBJ2-1; 11 bases line up with TRBD2. Material: PBMCs, obtained from the stem cell graft. The source of this sequence is a human donor who donated a stem cell graft to a child with Fanconi anemia. The CDR3 bases are TGTGCCAGCAGTTTCTACTCGACTAGCGGGGCCCACAATGAGCAGTTCTTC. As protein: CASSFYSTSGAHNEQFF.